The rows below give T cell receptor beta chains drawn from one sample of a study of beta chain features in type 1 diabetes. Here immunoSEQ multiplex PCR was the method, and the copy in TCRdb shows in-frame clones only, minus some. The data show 110,000 to 150,000 clones, around a tenth seen once. Sequencing was done on a sample of central memory CD4+ T cells from blood. The receptors originated from a young man in good health. CDR3s include the opening cysteine and the closing phenylalanine or tryptophan. The order of the fields is D gene, clone size, J gene, V gene, CDR3 DNA, CDR3 protein. D genes are given only for firm matches. Expanded clones are given a class, and other clones once, few, many or no size at all.

>TRBD1|-|TRBJ2-1|TRBV11-2
TGTGCCAGCAGCTCAATAGTCCCGGGACAGAGCTCCTACAATGAGCAGTTCTTC
CASSSIVPGQSSYNEQFF
>-|-|TRBJ2-1|TRBV7-7
TGTGCCAGCAGCTTATCCGGGGGCTACAATGAGCAGTTCTTC
CASSLSGGYNEQFF
>-|-|TRBJ1-1|TRBV5-1
TGCGCCAGCAGCCCCAGGGCGCCCCCTGCCAGGGCCCCTGAAGCTTTCTTT
CASSPRAPPARAPEAFF
>-|few|TRBJ2-5|TRBV7-9
TGTGCCAGCAGTCCAAAAGAGACCCAGTACTTC
CASSPKETQYF
>-|-|TRBJ1-1|TRBV10-2
TGCGCCAGCACTGACGGAGGTGTTAACACTGAAGCTTTCTTT
CASTDGGVNTEAFF
>TRBD2|-|TRBJ2-1|TRBV5-4
TGTGCCAGCAGCGCGACTAGCGGGGGGGCCTATGAGCAGTTCTTC
CASSATSGGAYEQFF
>TRBD1|few|TRBJ1-1|TRBV11-3
TGTGCCAGCAGCTCGGACAGGGGACACACTGAAGCTTTCTTT
CASSSDRGHTEAFF
>-|-|TRBJ1-4|TRBV7-2
TGTGCCAGCAGCCCTGTGGCGGGGCGCATTGAAAAACTGTTTTTT
CASSPVAGRIEKLFF
>TRBD1|few|TRBJ1-1|TRBV7-8
TGTGCCAGCAGCAATGACAGGGCATGGATGAACACTGAAGCTTTCTTT
CASSNDRAWMNTEAFF
>-|-|TRBJ1-4|TRBV4-2
TGTGCCAGCAGCCAAAAGTCAGGGGCTGATGAAAAACTGTTTTTT
CASSQKSGADEKLFF
>TRBD1|-|TRBJ1-1|TRBV5-1
TGCGCCAGCAGCCAAGGACAGGGAACCACTGAAGCTTTCTTT
CASSQGQGTTEAFF
>-|-|TRBJ1-2|TRBV7-2
TGTGCCAGCAGCTTCCAGATGTATGGCTACACCTTC
CASSFQMYGYTF
>TRBD2|-|TRBJ2-2|TRBV7-3
TGTGCCAGCAGGTCTAGCGGGGGGGACACCGGGGAGCTGTTTTTT
CASRSSGGDTGELFF
>TRBD1|-|TRBJ1-5|TRBV6-6
TGTGCCAGCAGTTACTATGGACAGGGGGCTGAGCCCCAGCATTTT
CASSYYGQGAEPQHF
>TRBD1|few|TRBJ2-7|TRBV11-2
TGTGCCAGCAGCTTGACAGGGGTCGAGCAGTACTTC
CASSLTGVEQYF
>TRBD1|few|TRBJ2-7|TRBV7-8
TGTGCCAGCAGCTCTCAACAGGGGGCTGTCGAGCAGTACTTC
CASSSQQGAVEQYF
>-|-|TRBJ2-5|TRBV11-3
TGTGCCAGCAGCTTAGGAGGCGCGGAGACCCAGTACTTC
CASSLGGAETQYF
>TRBD1|few|TRBJ2-7|TRBV4-1
TGCGCCAGCAGCCACCCGGGACAGGGGTCCTACGAGCAGTACTTC
CASSHPGQGSYEQYF
>-|-|TRBJ1-6|TRBV4-2
TGTGCCAGCAGCCAAGATCGCTATAATTCACCCCTCCACTTT
CASSQDRYNSPLHF
>-|-|TRBJ1-2|TRBV10-3
TGTGCCATCAGCGACCAGGGAGGGGACTATGGCTACACCTTC
CAISDQGGDYGYTF
>-|-|TRBJ1-2|TRBV7-2
TGTGCCAGCAGCCCGGGCCTCACGGGAGGCTACACCTTC
CASSPGLTGGYTF
>-|-|TRBJ2-3|TRBV4-2
TGTGCCAGCAGCCAAGATGGGGCAGGGCTAGCAGATACGCAGTATTTT
CASSQDGAGLADTQYF
>TRBD1|few|TRBJ2-5|TRBV6-5
TGTGCCAGCAGTTACGGACCGGGACAGCAAGAGACCCAGTACTTC
CASSYGPGQQETQYF
>-|few|TRBJ2-7|TRBV9
TGTGCCAGCAGCGTTTCCGCGGGGTCCAATTACGAGCAGTACTTC
CASSVSAGSNYEQYF
>-|-|TRBJ1-2|TRBV5-1
TGCGCCAGCAGCTTCCTTGGGGAGAAGAACTATGGCTACACCTTC
CASSFLGEKNYGYTF
>TRBD2|few|TRBJ2-3|TRBV7-3
TGTGCCAGCAGCCCCTATAGCGGGGGGCCCACAGATACGCAGTATTTT
CASSPYSGGPTDTQYF
>-|few|TRBJ2-1|TRBV30
TGTGCCTGGAGTGAACAGATCTACAATGAGCAGTTCTTC
CAWSEQIYNEQFF
>TRBD2|-|TRBJ2-7|TRBV28
TGTGCCAGCAGCCGCGGGGGCTCCTACGAGCAGTACTTC
CASSRGGSYEQYF
>TRBD1|-|TRBJ1-2|TRBV7-2
TGTGCCAGCAGCTTGTTCCGGGACAGGGCCTATGGCTACACCTTC
CASSLFRDRAYGYTF
>TRBD1|few|TRBJ2-6|TRBV25-1
TGTGCCAGCAGAAGGACAGGGTTTGGGGCCAACGTCCTGACTTTC
CASRRTGFGANVLTF
>-|-|TRBJ1-2|TRBV18
TGTGCCAGCTCACCCCGAGCAGGGGACTATGGCTACACCTTC
CASSPRAGDYGYTF